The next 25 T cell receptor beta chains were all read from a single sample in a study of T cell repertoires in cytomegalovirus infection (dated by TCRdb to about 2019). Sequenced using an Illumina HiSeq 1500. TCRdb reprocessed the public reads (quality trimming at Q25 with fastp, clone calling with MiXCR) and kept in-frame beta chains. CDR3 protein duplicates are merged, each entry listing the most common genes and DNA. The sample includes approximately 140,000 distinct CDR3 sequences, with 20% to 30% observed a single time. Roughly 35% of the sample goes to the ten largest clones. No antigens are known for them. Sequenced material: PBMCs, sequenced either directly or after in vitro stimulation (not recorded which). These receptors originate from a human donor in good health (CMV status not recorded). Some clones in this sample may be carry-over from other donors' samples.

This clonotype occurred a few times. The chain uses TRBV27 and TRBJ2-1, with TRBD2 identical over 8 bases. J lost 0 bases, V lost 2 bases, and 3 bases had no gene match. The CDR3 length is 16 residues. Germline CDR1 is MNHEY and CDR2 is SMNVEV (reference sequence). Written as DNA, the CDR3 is TGTGCCAGCAGTTTAAACGGGAGGGCCTCCTACAATGAGCAGTTCTTC. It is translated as CASSLNGRASYNEQFF.

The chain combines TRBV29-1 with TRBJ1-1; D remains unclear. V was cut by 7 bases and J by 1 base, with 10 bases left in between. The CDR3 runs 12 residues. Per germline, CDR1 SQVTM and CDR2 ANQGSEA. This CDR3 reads CSGLGRNTEAFF. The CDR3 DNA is TGCAGCGGCCTAGGACGGAACACTGAAGCTTTCTTT.

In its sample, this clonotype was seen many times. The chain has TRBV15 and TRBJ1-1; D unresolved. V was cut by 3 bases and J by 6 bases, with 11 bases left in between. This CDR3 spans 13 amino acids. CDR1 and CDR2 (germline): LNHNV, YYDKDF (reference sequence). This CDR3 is CATSREEGAEAFF. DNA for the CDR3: TGTGCCACCAGCAGGGAGGAGGGTGCTGAAGCTTTCTTT.

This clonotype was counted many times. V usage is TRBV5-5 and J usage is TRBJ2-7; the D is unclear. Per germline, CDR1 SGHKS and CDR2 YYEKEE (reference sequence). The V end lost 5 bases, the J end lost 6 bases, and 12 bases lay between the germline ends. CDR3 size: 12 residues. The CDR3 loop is CASSKNRGEQYV. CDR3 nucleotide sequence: TGTGCCAGCAGTAAGAACAGAGGCGAGCAGTACGTC.

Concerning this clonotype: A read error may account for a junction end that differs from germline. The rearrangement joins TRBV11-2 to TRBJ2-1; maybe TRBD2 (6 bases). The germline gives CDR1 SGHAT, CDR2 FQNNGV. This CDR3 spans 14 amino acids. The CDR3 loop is CASSPHGSGPSFSF. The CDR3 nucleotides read TGTGCCAGCAGCCCACACGGGAGCGGGCCTTCCTTCTCCTTC.

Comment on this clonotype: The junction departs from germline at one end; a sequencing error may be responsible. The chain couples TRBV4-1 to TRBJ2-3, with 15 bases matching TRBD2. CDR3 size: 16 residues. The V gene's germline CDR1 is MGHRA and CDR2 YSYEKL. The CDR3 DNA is TGTGCCAGCAGCCAAGAAGGGACTAGCGGGAGGGATACGCAGTATTTT. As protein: CASSQEGTSGRDTQYF.

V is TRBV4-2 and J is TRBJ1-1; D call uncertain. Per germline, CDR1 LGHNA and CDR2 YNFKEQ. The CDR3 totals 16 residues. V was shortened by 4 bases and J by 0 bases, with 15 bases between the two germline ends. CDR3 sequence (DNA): TGTGCCAGCAGCCCTCCCCGAGCCAGGATGAACACTGAAGCTTTCTTT. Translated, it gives CASSPPRARMNTEAFF.

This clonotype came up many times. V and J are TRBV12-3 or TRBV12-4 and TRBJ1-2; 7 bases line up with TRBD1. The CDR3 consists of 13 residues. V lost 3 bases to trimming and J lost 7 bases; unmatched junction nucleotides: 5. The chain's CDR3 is CASSFDRAGGYTF. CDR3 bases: TGTGCCAGCAGTTTCGACAGGGCGGGTGGCTACACCTTC.

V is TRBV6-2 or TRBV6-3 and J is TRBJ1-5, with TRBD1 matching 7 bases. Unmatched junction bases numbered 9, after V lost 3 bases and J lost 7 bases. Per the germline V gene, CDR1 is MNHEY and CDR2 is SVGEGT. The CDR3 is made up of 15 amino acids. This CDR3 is CASSYSGGQGQPQHF. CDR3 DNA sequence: TGTGCCAGCAGTTATTCAGGGGGGCAGGGACAGCCCCAGCATTTT.

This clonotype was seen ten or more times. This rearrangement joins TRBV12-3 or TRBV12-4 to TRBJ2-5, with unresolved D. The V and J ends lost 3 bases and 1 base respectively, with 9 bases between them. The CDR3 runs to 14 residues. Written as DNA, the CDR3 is TGTGCCAGCAGTTTGGATCGGTTCCAAGAGACCCAGTACTTC. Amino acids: CASSLDRFQETQYF.

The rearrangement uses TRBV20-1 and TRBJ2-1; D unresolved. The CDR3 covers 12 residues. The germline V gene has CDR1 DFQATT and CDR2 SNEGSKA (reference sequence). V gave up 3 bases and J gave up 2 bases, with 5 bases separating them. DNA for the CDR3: TGCAGTGCTAGTCGCACCTACAATGAGCAGTTCTTC. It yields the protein CSASRTYNEQFF.

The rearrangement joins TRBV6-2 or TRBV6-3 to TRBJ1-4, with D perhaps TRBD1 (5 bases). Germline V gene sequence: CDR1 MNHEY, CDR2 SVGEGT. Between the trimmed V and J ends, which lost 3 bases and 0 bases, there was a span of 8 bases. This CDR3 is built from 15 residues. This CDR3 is CASSYSGPTNEKLFF. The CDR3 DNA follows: TGTGCCAGCAGTTATTCGGGGCCAACTAATGAAAAACTGTTTTTT.

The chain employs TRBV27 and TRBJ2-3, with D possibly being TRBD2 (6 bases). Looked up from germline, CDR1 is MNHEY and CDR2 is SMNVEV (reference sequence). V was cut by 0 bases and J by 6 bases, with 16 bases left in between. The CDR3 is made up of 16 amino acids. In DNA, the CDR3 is TGTGCCAGCAGTTTATCGGCCGCGGGACTCGCTGATACGCAGTATTTT. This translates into CASSLSAAGLADTQYF.

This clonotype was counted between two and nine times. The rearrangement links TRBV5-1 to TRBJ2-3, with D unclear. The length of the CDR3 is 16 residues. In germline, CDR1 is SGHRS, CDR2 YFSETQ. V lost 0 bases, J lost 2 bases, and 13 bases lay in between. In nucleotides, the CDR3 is TGCGCCAGCAGCTTGGGGACGGACCAGAACACAGATACGCAGTATTTT. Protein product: CASSLGTDQNTDTQYF.

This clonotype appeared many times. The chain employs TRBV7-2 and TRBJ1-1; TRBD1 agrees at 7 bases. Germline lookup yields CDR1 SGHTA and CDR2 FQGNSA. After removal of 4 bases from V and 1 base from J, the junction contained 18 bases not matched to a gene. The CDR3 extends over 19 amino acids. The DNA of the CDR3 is TGTGCCAGCAGCTCCCCAACTCTGGGTGACAGGGCCCAGAACACTGAAGCTTTCTTT. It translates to CASSSPTLGDRAQNTEAFF.

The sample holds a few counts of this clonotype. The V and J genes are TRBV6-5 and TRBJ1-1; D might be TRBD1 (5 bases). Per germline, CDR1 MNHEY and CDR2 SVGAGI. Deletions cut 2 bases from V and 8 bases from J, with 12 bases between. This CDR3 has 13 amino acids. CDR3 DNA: TGTGCCAGCAGTTACGACAGCATAGACGAAGCTTTCTTT. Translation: CASSYDSIDEAFF.

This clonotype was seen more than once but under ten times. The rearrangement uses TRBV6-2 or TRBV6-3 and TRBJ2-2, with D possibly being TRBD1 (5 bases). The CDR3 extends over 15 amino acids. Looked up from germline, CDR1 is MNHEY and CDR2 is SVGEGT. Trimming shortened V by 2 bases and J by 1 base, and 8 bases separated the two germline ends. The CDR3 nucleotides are TGTGCCAGCAGTTACGGGCAGGGGAACACCGGGGAGCTGTTTTTT. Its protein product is CASSYGQGNTGELFF.

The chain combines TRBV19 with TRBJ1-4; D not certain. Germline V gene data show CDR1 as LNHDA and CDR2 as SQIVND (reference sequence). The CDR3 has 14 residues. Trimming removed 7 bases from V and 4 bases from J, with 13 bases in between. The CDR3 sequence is CASTKTWGNEKLFF. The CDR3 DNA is TGTGCCAGTACCAAGACCTGGGGTAATGAAAAACTGTTTTTT.

CDR3: CASSFGGNEAFF. CDR3 DNA sequence: TGTGCCAGCAGTTTTGGCGGGAATGAAGCTTTCTTT. This chain links TRBV27 with TRBJ1-1; D not resolved. This CDR3 contains 12 residues. Germline CDR1 and CDR2: MNHEY and SMNVEV (reference sequence). The V and J ends lost 3 bases and 7 bases respectively, with 9 bases between them.

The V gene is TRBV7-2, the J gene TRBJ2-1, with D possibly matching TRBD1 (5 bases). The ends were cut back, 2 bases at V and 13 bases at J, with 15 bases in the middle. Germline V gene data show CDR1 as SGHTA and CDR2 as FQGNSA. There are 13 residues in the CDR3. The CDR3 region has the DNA TGTGCCAGCAGCTTACTTGGAATTGGACATCAGTTCTTC. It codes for CASSLLGIGHQFF.

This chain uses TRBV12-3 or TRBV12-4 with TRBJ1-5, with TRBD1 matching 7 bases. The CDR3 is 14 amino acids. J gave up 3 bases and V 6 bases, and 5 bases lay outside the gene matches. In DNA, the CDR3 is TGTGCCAGCAGCCCGGACAGGTTCAATCAGCCCCAGCATTTT. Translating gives CASSPDRFNQPQHF.

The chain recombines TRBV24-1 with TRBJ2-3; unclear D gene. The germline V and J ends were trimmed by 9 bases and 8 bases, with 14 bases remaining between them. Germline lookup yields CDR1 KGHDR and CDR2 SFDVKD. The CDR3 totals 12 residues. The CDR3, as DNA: TGTGCCACCCAGACCGCGCTGACTACGCAGTATTTT. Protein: CATQTALTTQYF.

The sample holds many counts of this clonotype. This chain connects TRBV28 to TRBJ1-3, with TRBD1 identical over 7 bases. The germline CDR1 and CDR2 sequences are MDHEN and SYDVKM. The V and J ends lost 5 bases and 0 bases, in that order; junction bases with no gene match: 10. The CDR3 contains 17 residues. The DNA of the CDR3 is TGTGCCAGCAGTCTTCAGGGACAGATATTCTCTGGAAACACCATATATTTT. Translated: CASSLQGQIFSGNTIYF. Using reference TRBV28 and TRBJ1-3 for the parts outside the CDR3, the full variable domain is DVKVTQSSRYLVKRTGEKVFLECVQDMDHENMFWYRQDPGLGLRLIYFSYDVKMKEKGDIPEGYSVSREKKERFSLILESASTNQTSMYLCASSLQGQIFSGNTIYFGEGSWLTVV.

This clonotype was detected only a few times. CDR3 sequence: CASSLDRLGEAFF. The CDR3 DNA sequence: TGTGCCAGCAGCTTAGATAGGCTAGGGGAAGCTTTCTTT. The chain is built from TRBV7-8 and TRBJ1-1, with D unclear. This CDR3 has 13 amino acids. Germline-derived CDR1 and CDR2 are SGHVS and FQNEAQ. V lost 1 base and J lost 8, with 11 bases in between.

The chain's CDR3 is CASSFLKYNEQFF. CDR3 DNA sequence: TGTGCCAGCAGCTTCCTTAAATACAATGAGCAGTTCTTC. The rearrangement links TRBV7-2 to TRBJ2-1; no clear D gene. The CDR3 length is 13 residues. With 3 bases removed from V and 4 bases from J, the gap between germline ends came to 7 bases. Germline CDR1 and CDR2: SGHTA and FQGNSA.